This T cell receptor (beta chain) is from a study of OX40 agonist ivuxolimab in advanced cancers. Study as a whole: The study enrolled dose-escalation patients with hepatocellular carcinoma, melanoma, renal cell or head and neck cancer. People who had prior anti-PD-1, anti-PD-L1 or anti-CTLA-4 therapy could take part, and under 45% had some. With a range of roughly 20 to 80, age averaged roughly 61 years, and 65% to 90% were male.

Clones were read by immunoSEQ multiplex PCR, and TCRdb kept only the in-frame ones, dropping some. The repertoire consists of fewer than 90,000 clones, with around nine tenths occurring once and the leading ten covering 0.24%. Germline CDR1 is LNHDA and CDR2 is SQIVND (reference sequence). The CDR3 has 16 amino acids. Unmatched junction bases numbered 5, after V lost 5 bases and J lost 3 bases. The source material was CD4+ or CD8+ T cells sorted from blood, sampled in a trial of the OX40 agonist ivuxolimab. J is TRBJ2-1 and V is TRBV19, with 12 bases identical to TRBD1. This receptor was obtained from an adult with an advanced solid tumor such as melanoma, head and neck, liver or kidney cancer. The CDR3 nucleotides are TGTGCCAGTAGTCCTGGGACAGGGGGCTTCTACAATGAGCAGTTCTTC. It is translated as CASSPGTGGFYNEQFF.